These T cell receptor beta chains were read from a single sample in a study of blood T cell repertoires in COVID-19. Some clones are missing from TCRdb's copy, which holds only in-frame ones; the method was immunoSEQ multiplex PCR. The sample lists about 58,000 clones, about 92% seen once, with approximately 4.2% in the top ten. Sequenced sample: peripheral blood. The receptors were sampled from a middle-aged man with active COVID-19. Both conserved end residues are part of each CDR3. D genes are given only for firm matches. For some rows the clone size is stated as once, few or many, or as a class when expanded; others skip it.

v_gene	d_gene	abundance	j_gene	CDR3nt	CDR3aa
TRBV6-5	NA	once	TRBJ2-1	TGTGCCAGCAGTTTAGCGGCGGGACCCTACAATGAGCAGTTCTTC	CASSLAAGPYNEQFF
TRBV7-2	NA	once	TRBJ1-3	TGTGCCAGCAGCTTAGATAAGTTACAGGGAGCTGCCATATATTTT	CASSLDKLQGAAIYF
TRBV24-1	TRBD1	NA	TRBJ1-2	TGTGCCACCAGTGTGGGGACAGGTGGAGGCGGCTACACCTTC	CATSVGTGGGGYTF
TRBV3-1/TRBV3-2	NA	NA	TRBJ2-7	TGTGCCAGCAGCCAAGGACTGGTCGGCACCTACGAGCAGTACTTC	CASSQGLVGTYEQYF
TRBV6-2/TRBV6-3	TRBD2	NA	TRBJ2-1	TGTGCCAGCAGTTACAATAGCGGGAGCCCGTATGAGCAGTTCTTC	CASSYNSGSPYEQFF
TRBV19	NA	NA	TRBJ1-1	TGTGCCAGTAGTATAGTAGGGGGAAACCCCGAAGCTTTCTTT	CASSIVGGNPEAFF
TRBV19	TRBD1	NA	TRBJ1-2	TGTGCCAGTAGTTCTCCGGGACAGGGCAACTATGGCTACACCTTC	CASSSPGQGNYGYTF
TRBV5-1	NA	NA	TRBJ1-2	TGCGCCAGCAGCTTGGGCGAACAGGGAGTCTATGGCTACACCTTC	CASSLGEQGVYGYTF
TRBV28	NA	NA	TRBJ1-4	TGTGCCAGCAGCCCGGCGAGGGGGTCGGGTGAAAAACTGTTTTTT	CASSPARGSGEKLFF
TRBV6-5	NA	NA	TRBJ2-5	TGTGCCACATCCCTTGTTGGGGCAGAGGAGACCCAGTACTTC	CATSLVGAEETQYF
TRBV18	NA	NA	TRBJ1-2	TGTGCCAGCTCACCCCCGGGAGAGGGCGGCTACACCTTC	CASSPPGEGGYTF
TRBV7-9	NA	NA	TRBJ1-3	TGTGCCAGCAGCTCAGGGATGGGGGGAGCTGGAAACACCATATATTTT	CASSSGMGGAGNTIYF
TRBV27	TRBD2	NA	TRBJ2-3	TGTGCCAGCAGTCCGCGCTGGCGGGAGGTTACAGATACGCAGTATTTT	CASSPRWREVTDTQYF
TRBV7-6	NA	NA	TRBJ1-5	TGTGCCAGCAGCTTATACGGGGGTCAGCCCCAGCATTTT	CASSLYGGQPQHF
TRBV10-2	NA	NA	TRBJ2-7	TGCGCCAGCAGCGAAGCTAGAGAGCAGTACTTC	CASSEAREQYF
TRBV3-1/TRBV3-2	TRBD2	NA	TRBJ2-7	TGTGCCAGCAGCCAGGTGGGACTAGCGGGAGGCCGCTCCTACGAGCAGTACTTC	CASSQVGLAGGRSYEQYF
TRBV19	TRBD1	NA	TRBJ1-2	TGTGCCAGTAGTATGACAGGGTACATTCGTGGCTACACCTTC	CASSMTGYIRGYTF
TRBV5-5	NA	NA	TRBJ2-7	TGTGCCAGCAGCTTTCTAACAGAGTACGAGCAGTACTTC	CASSFLTEYEQYF
TRBV7-3	TRBD2	NA	TRBJ2-7	TGTGCCAGCAGCCCCGGACTAGCGGCGACCTACGAGCAGTACTTC	CASSPGLAATYEQYF
TRBV10-3	NA	NA	TRBJ1-1	TGTGCCATCAGTGCCGGAAGGGGAGGAACTGAAGCTTTCTTT	CAISAGRGGTEAFF
TRBV28	NA	once	TRBJ2-4	TGTGCCAGCAGTTTACCCTCGCCCTCGGGGGCCAAAAACATTCAGTACTTC	CASSLPSPSGAKNIQYF
TRBV10-3	NA	NA	TRBJ2-5	TGTGCCATCAGTGAGTCTGGCGGGGAAGAGACCCAGTACTTC	CAISESGGEETQYF
TRBV7-9	NA	NA	TRBJ1-1	TGTGCCAGCAGTTTTTCGGGGTCACGAAAAAACACTGAAGCTTTCTTT	CASSFSGSRKNTEAFF
TRBV29-1	TRBD2	few	TRBJ2-5	TGCAGCGTTGGGACTAGCGGGAGGGGATACCAGTACTTC	CSVGTSGRGYQYF
TRBV5-1	TRBD2	few	TRBJ2-1	TGCGCCAGCAGCTTGGCCGTGGGAGGGGCCTACAATGAGCAGTTCTTC	CASSLAVGGAYNEQFF
TRBV11-2	TRBD2	once	TRBJ2-5	TGTGCCAGCAGCTCACTGGGGACTAGCGGGAGTAAAGAGACCCAGTACTTC	CASSSLGTSGSKETQYF
TRBV9	TRBD2	NA	TRBJ2-1	TGTGCCAGCAGCCCCGCTAGCGGGGGTTACAATGAGCAGTTCTTC	CASSPASGGYNEQFF
TRBV12-3/TRBV12-4	NA	NA	TRBJ1-2	TGTGCCAGCAGTCAAGGGGGTGGCTACACCTTC	CASSQGGGYTF
TRBV27	NA	NA	TRBJ1-6	TGTGCCAGCGGCGGGGCAGCCTTTTTACCCCTCCACTTT	CASGGAAFLPLHF
TRBV4-1	NA	NA	TRBJ1-1	TGCGCCAGCAGCCTCAGGAAGGGGGAAGAAGCTTTCTTT	CASSLRKGEEAFF
TRBV3-1/TRBV3-2	TRBD2	NA	TRBJ2-3	TGTGCCAGCAGCGGTGAGACTAGCGGGGGGCTAGATACGCAGTATTTT	CASSGETSGGLDTQYF